The 21 T cell receptor beta chains in this list originate from one sample, sequenced in a study of blood T cell dynamics during melanoma immunotherapy. Generated by immunoSEQ multiplex PCR, the TCRdb table keeps only in-frame clones and is missing some. Among about 13,000 clones listed, over 85% were seen once. Time point: pre-treatment baseline. The starting material was blood, obtained from a patient treated with checkpoint blockade. The receptor set was obtained from a human donor with melanoma.

This chain links TRBV5-1 with TRBJ1-5, with D possibly matching TRBD1 (5 bases). This CDR3 has 14 amino acids. Germline CDR1 and CDR2: SGHRS and YFSETQ. The V end was cut by 2 bases, the J end by 2 bases, with 8 bases between. CDR3 DNA sequence: TGCGCCAGCAGCTTAGGAGGGGGCAATCAGCCCCAGCATTTT. Protein product: CASSLGGGNQPQHF. The full variable domain, completed using reference TRBV5-1 and TRBJ1-5, is KAGVTQTPRYLIKTRGQQVTLSCSPISGHRSVSWYQQTPGQGLQFLFEYFSETQRNKGNFPGRFSGRQFSNSRSEMNVSTLELGDSALYLCASSLGGGNQPQHFGDGTRLSIL.

The chain recombines TRBV7-6 with TRBJ1-3; TRBD1 is a possible D gene (6 bases). V was trimmed by 1 base and J by 0 bases, leaving 10 bases between them. The CDR3 is 16 residues long. CDR1 and CDR2 (germline): SGHVS, FNYEAQ. This CDR3 is CASSLGTTGSGNTIYF. CDR3 nucleotides: TGTGCCAGCAGCTTAGGTACGACAGGCTCTGGAAACACCATATATTTT.

The chain employs TRBV6-6 and TRBJ2-2; D unclear. The V gene lost 8 bases and the J gene lost 5 bases, with 12 bases spanning the gap. Germline CDR1 and CDR2: MNHNY and SVGAGI (reference sequence). The CDR3 consists of 13 residues. The DNA of the CDR3 is TGTGCCAGCGCACAAATGGAGACCGGGGAGCTGTTTTTT. This gives the protein CASAQMETGELFF.

V gene TRBV7-9 combines with J gene TRBJ2-1; tentative D call: TRBD2 (5 bases). The germline V gene encodes CDR1 SEHNR and CDR2 FQNEAQ (reference sequence). V was clipped by 1 base and J by 7 bases, with 14 bases between them. CDR3 length: 15 amino acids. Here the CDR3 reads CASSLEAVPRNEQFF. The DNA for the CDR3 is TGTGCCAGCAGCTTAGAAGCGGTCCCTCGAAATGAGCAGTTCTTC.

This chain links TRBV9 with TRBJ2-6; 9 nucleotides match TRBD1. J was trimmed by 0 bases and V by 3 bases; bases with no gene match: 13. Germline-derived CDR1 and CDR2 are SGDLS and YYNGEE. The CDR3 is made up of 20 amino acids. In nucleotides, the CDR3 is TGTGCCAGCAGCGACCCGGAGACAGGGGGTCTAAACTCTGGGGCCAACGTCCTGACTTTC. The encoded protein is CASSDPETGGLNSGANVLTF.

V usage is TRBV5-1 and J usage is TRBJ1-5, with D uncertain. V was pared by 0 bases and J by 0 bases, with 7 bases between. The germline gives CDR1 SGHRS, CDR2 YFSETQ. The CDR3 loop spans 15 amino acids. The CDR3 sequence: CASSLGGGSNQPQHF. In DNA form, the CDR3 reads TGCGCCAGCAGCTTGGGAGGAGGTAGCAATCAGCCCCAGCATTTT. Full variable domain (outside the CDR3, taken from reference TRBV5-1 and TRBJ1-5): KAGVTQTPRYLIKTRGQQVTLSCSPISGHRSVSWYQQTPGQGLQFLFEYFSETQRNKGNFPGRFSGRQFSNSRSEMNVSTLELGDSALYLCASSLGGGSNQPQHFGDGTRLSIL.

This sequence joins TRBV28 and TRBJ1-4, with unresolved D. V lost 3 bases to trimming and J lost 3 bases, with 8 bases between them. Germline CDR1 is MDHEN and CDR2 is SYDVKM. The CDR3 spans 14 residues. In DNA form, the CDR3 reads TGTGCCAGCAGTTTGGGCGGTTCTAATGAAAAACTGTTTTTT. It specifies CASSLGGSNEKLFF.

The chain recombines TRBV5-1 with TRBJ1-6; D is unresolved. Germline V gives CDR1 SGHRS, CDR2 YFSETQ. V was shortened by 1 base and J by 0 bases, with 8 bases between the two germline ends. This CDR3 has 16 residues. CDR3 amino acids: CASSLKAGSYNSPLHF. CDR3 DNA: TGCGCCAGCAGCTTGAAGGCGGGCTCCTATAATTCACCCCTCCACTTT. The full variable domain, in which reference TRBV5-1 and TRBJ1-6 provide the parts outside the CDR3, is KAGVTQTPRYLIKTRGQQVTLSCSPISGHRSVSWYQQTPGQGLQFLFEYFSETQRNKGNFPGRFSGRQFSNSRSEMNVSTLELGDSALYLCASSLKAGSYNSPLHFGNGTRLTVT.

The chain has TRBV29-1 and TRBJ2-1; the match to TRBD2 covers 9 bases. The ends lost 1 base at V and 1 base at J; junction bases unmatched: 5. CDR1 SQVTM and CDR2 ANQGSEA come from the germline V gene. The CDR3 has 16 residues. CDR3 sequence (DNA): TGCAGCGTTGAAGGTTCTAGCGGGATATCCTACAATGAGCAGTTCTTC. Translated, it gives CSVEGSSGISYNEQFF.

This sequence joins TRBV6-6 and TRBJ2-2, with 8 bases that match TRBD2. The CDR3 is 15 residues long. The germline V gene encodes CDR1 MNHNY and CDR2 SVGAGI (reference sequence). With 2 bases clipped from V and 3 bases from J, the junction kept 2 bases outside the gene matches. CDR3 DNA: TGTGCCAGCAGTTACGTAGCGGGATACACCGGGGAGCTGTTTTTT. Protein sequence: CASSYVAGYTGELFF.

The chain couples TRBV6-5 to TRBJ1-6, with TRBD1 as a possible D gene (6 bases). The CDR3 extends over 16 amino acids. V was cut by 0 bases and J by 4 bases, with 10 bases left in between. Germline V CDR1 and CDR2: MNHEY, SVGAGI. Written as DNA, the CDR3 is TGTGCCAGCAGTTACTCGCTGGACAGATATAATTCACCCCTCCACTTT. Translating it yields CASSYSLDRYNSPLHF.

This rearrangement joins TRBV28 to TRBJ2-2, with 8 bases lining up with TRBD2. V lost 11 bases to trimming and J lost 3 bases; unmatched junction nucleotides: 8. Germline V lookup: CDR1 MDHEN, CDR2 SYDVKM. The CDR3 totals 14 residues. In nucleotides, the CDR3 is TGTGCCGGATCTCCGGGAGGGCACACCGGGGAGCTGTTTTTT. It encodes CAGSPGGHTGELFF.

The V gene is TRBV28, the J gene TRBJ1-3; D unclear. There are 16 residues in the CDR3. From germline, CDR1 is MDHEN and CDR2 SYDVKM. The ends were cut back, 5 bases at V and 0 bases at J, with 14 bases in the middle. In DNA, the CDR3 is TGTGCCAGCAGTCCGTCGACGGGAAGCTCTGGAAACACCATATATTTT. It codes for CASSPSTGSSGNTIYF.

The V call is TRBV28, the J call TRBJ2-4, with a possible D match to TRBD1 (6 bases). The germline gives CDR1 MDHEN, CDR2 SYDVKM. This CDR3 spans 13 amino acids. The V end lost 10 bases, the J end lost 2 bases, and 12 bases lay between the germline ends. For the CDR3, the DNA is TGTGCCACAGAACAGGGTACCAAAAACATTCAGTACTTC. Protein: CATEQGTKNIQYF.

The CDR3 protein is CASPCEQYF. DNA for the CDR3: TGTGCCAGCCCTTGCGAGCAGTACTTC. The chain links TRBV27 to TRBJ2-7, with no clear D. This CDR3 comprises 9 residues. V dropped 8 bases and J dropped 6 bases, with 5 bases sitting between them. Germline V gene lookup returns CDR1 MNHEY and CDR2 SMNVEV (reference sequence).

The gene calls are TRBV11-2 and TRBJ2-1; D may be TRBD2 (6 bases). This CDR3 has 13 residues. In germline, CDR1 is SGHAT, CDR2 FQNNGV. The V end was cut by 1 base, the J end by 10 bases, with 11 bases between. In nucleotides, the CDR3 is TGTGCCAGCAGCTTAGGCGGTCTAGCGGAGCAGTTCTTC. Residues: CASSLGGLAEQFF.

The V gene is TRBV10-3, the J gene TRBJ1-4; D is ambiguous. CDR1 and CDR2 (germline): ENHRY, SYGVKD. The CDR3 loop spans 14 amino acids. V was pared by 2 bases and J by 7 bases, with 11 bases between. The CDR3 region is CAISEPGRAEKLFF. The CDR3 DNA is TGTGCCATCAGTGAGCCCGGGCGAGCTGAAAAACTGTTTTTT.

This sequence joins TRBV5-1 and TRBJ2-1; D remains ambiguous. The CDR3 sequence is 13 residues long. CDR1 SGHRS and CDR2 YFSETQ come from the germline V gene. V was shortened by 0 bases and J by 2 bases, with 3 bases between the two germline ends. The CDR3 coding sequence is TGCGCCAGCAGCTTGGGGCCCTACAATGAGCAGTTCTTC. Encoded protein: CASSLGPYNEQFF.

This chain joins TRBV9 and TRBJ2-7; D is uncertain. CDR1 and CDR2 (germline): SGDLS, YYNGEE. V gave up 3 bases and J gave up 2 bases, with 21 bases separating them. This CDR3 has 17 residues. The CDR3, as DNA: TGTGCCAGCAGCGCGGAAGGGCTCGTGGACGACCCCTACGAGCAGTACTTC. It specifies CASSAEGLVDDPYEQYF.

The chain recombines TRBV5-1 with TRBJ1-1; tentative D call: TRBD1 (6 bases). The CDR3 has 13 amino acids. V lost 4 bases to trimming and J lost 1 base, with 8 bases between them. Germline V CDR1 and CDR2: SGHRS, YFSETQ. In DNA, the CDR3 is TGCGCCAGCAGCGTGACAGGGAACACTGAAGCTTTCTTT. The encoded protein is CASSVTGNTEAFF.

The CDR3 DNA reads as TGTGCCAGCAGCTCCCCGACAGGGGGAACCTCTGGGGCCAACGTCCTGACTTTC. Its protein product is CASSSPTGGTSGANVLTF. V is TRBV9 and J is TRBJ2-6; 9 bases agree with TRBD1. Germline-derived CDR1 and CDR2 are SGDLS and YYNGEE. With V trimmed by 4 bases and J by 0 bases, 8 bases remained unmatched. The CDR3 covers 18 residues.